This TCR beta chain is drawn from a study of graft-versus-host responses after intestinal transplantation. The assay was immunoSEQ multiplex PCR, and TCRdb's table has in-frame clones only and misses some. The sample holds tens of thousands of clones; roughly 88% are singletons and the top ten take 0.11%. On this clone itself: The antigen is not known.

Notes on the study in general: Some patients had graft-donor T cell macrochimerism. In their allografts, the ratios of graft-versus-host to host-versus-graft T cell clones were high. GvH clones were identified in recipient marrow, with some first appearing in ileum or blood.

This material consisted of unstimulated CD4+ T cells sorted from spleen or lymph node cells, taken before intestinal transplant. This receptor was obtained from a human donor who received an intestinal transplant.

CDR3 in DNA: TGTGCCAGCACCCCCATCACAGATACGCAGTATTTT. Its translation: CASTPITDTQYF. The chain employs TRBV6-1 and TRBJ2-3, with D uncertain. The CDR3 covers 12 residues. Trimming stripped 7 bases from V and 2 bases from J, with 7 bases between. The V gene's germline CDR1 is MNHNS and CDR2 SASEGT.